This T cell receptor beta chain was identified during a study of blood T cell repertoires in COVID-19. Using immunoSEQ multiplex PCR, the repertoire was profiled, and TCRdb retains in-frame clones only, with some absent. The sample has 180,000 or so clones, around 88% seen once. The CDR3 runs to 15 residues. Germline CDR1 and CDR2: WNHNN and SYGVQD (reference sequence). Losses at the gene ends were 8 bases for V and 4 bases for J; bases not matched to a gene: 12. The sequence was collected from a woman in her twenties or thirties with acute or convalescent COVID-19. V is TRBV10-1 and J is TRBJ2-3; 7 nucleotides align to TRBD2. Sequenced material: peripheral blood. The CDR3 is CASLQGGRGADTQYF. CDR3 sequence (DNA): TGCGCCAGCTTGCAAGGCGGGAGAGGGGCAGATACGCAGTATTTT.